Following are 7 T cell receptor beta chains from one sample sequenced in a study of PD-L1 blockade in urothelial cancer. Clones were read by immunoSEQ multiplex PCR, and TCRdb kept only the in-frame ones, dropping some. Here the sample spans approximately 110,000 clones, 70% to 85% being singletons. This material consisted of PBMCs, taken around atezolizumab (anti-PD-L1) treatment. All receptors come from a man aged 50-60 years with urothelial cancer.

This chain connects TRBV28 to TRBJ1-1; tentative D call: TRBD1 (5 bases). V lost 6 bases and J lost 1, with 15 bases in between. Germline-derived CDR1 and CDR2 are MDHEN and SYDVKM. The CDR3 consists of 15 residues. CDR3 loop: CASSSETASNTEAFF. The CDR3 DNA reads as TGTGCCAGCAGCTCCGAGACAGCCTCGAACACTGAAGCTTTCTTT.

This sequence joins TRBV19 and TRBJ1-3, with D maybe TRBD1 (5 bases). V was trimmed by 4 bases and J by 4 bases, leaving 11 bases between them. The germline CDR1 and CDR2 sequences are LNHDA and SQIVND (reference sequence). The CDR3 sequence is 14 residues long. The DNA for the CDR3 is TGTGCCAGTAGTACCCCGACAGAGGGAAACACCATATATTTT. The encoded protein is CASSTPTEGNTIYF.

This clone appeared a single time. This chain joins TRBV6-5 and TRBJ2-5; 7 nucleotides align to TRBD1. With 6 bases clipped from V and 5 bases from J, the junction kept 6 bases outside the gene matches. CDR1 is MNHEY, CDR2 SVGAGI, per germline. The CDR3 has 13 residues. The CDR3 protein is CASRRGPGETQYF. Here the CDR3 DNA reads TGTGCCAGCAGGAGGGGGCCTGGGGAGACCCAGTACTTC.

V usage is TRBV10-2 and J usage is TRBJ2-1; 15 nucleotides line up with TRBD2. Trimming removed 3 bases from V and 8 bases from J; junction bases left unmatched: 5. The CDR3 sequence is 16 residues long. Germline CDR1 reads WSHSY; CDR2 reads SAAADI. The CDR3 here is CASSDWTSGRVDEQFF. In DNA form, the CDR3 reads TGCGCCAGCAGTGATTGGACTAGCGGGAGGGTCGATGAGCAGTTCTTC.

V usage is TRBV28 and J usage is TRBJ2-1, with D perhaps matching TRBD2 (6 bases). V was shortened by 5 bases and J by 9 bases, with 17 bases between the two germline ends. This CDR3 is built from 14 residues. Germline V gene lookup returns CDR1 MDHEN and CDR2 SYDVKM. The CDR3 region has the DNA TGTGCCAGCAGTGTCCCTGACGGGAGATTTGAGCAGTTCTTC. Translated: CASSVPDGRFEQFF. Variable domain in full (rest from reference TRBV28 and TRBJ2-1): DVKVTQSSRYLVKRTGEKVFLECVQDMDHENMFWYRQDPGLGLRLIYFSYDVKMKEKGDIPEGYSVSREKKERFSLILESASTNQTSMYLCASSVPDGRFEQFFGPGTRLTVL.

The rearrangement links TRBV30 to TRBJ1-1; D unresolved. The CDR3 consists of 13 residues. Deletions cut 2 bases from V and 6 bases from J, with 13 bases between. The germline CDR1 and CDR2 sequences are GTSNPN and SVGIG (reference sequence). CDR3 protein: CAWSPPGFAEAFF. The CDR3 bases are TGTGCCTGGAGTCCCCCCGGGTTCGCTGAAGCTTTCTTT.

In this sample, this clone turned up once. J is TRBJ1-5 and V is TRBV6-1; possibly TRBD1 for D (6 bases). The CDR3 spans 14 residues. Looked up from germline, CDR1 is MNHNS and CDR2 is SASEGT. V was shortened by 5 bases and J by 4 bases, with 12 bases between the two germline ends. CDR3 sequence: CASSKDRSNQPQHF. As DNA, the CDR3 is TGTGCCAGCAGTAAGGACAGAAGTAATCAGCCCCAGCATTTT.